The 24 T cell receptor beta chains below come from one sample, sequenced in a study of siplizumab effects on memory and regulatory T cells. Here immunoSEQ multiplex PCR was the method, and the copy in TCRdb shows in-frame clones only, minus some. The sample consists of roughly 26,000 clones, more than 65% of them appearing once. Source material: memory CD4+ T cells sorted from blood. The receptors originated from a human donor in good health.

The sample holds one count of this clone. This chain connects TRBV6-4 to TRBJ2-1; TRBD2 aligns across 10 bases. Germline assignment: CDR1 MRHNA and CDR2 SNTAGT. This CDR3 has 15 residues. V was clipped by 6 bases and J by 5 bases; unmatched bases: 7. The CDR3 region is CASSLAGARNNEQFF. CDR3 sequence (DNA): TGTGCCAGCAGCCTAGCGGGAGCGAGAAACAATGAGCAGTTCTTC.

The chain combines TRBV5-1 with TRBJ2-1; the match to TRBD2 covers 14 bases. Germline-derived CDR1 and CDR2 are SGHRS and YFSETQ. This CDR3 is 20 amino acids long. J was trimmed by 9 bases and V by 4 bases; bases with no gene match: 21. The CDR3 loop is CASSKGLAGVRPEVGGEQFF. The CDR3 DNA sequence: TGCGCCAGCAGCAAGGGACTAGCGGGAGTTCGGCCCGAGGTGGGTGGTGAGCAGTTCTTC. The variable domain in full, with the rest retrieved from reference TRBV5-1 and TRBJ2-1, is KAGVTQTPRYLIKTRGQQVTLSCSPISGHRSVSWYQQTPGQGLQFLFEYFSETQRNKGNFPGRFSGRQFSNSRSEMNVSTLELGDSALYLCASSKGLAGVRPEVGGEQFFGPGTRLTVL.

The J gene is TRBJ1-2, the V gene TRBV18; 8 nucleotides match TRBD1. The trim removed 3 bases at V and 8 bases at J, leaving 5 bases unmatched. This CDR3 contains 13 residues. Per the germline V gene, CDR1 is KGHSH and CDR2 is LQKENI. CDR3 residues: CASSPDRGYGYTF. The DNA of the CDR3 is TGTGCCAGCTCACCCGACAGGGGATACGGCTACACCTTC.

V and J are TRBV5-6 and TRBJ1-2; D ambiguous. From germline, CDR1 is SGHDT and CDR2 YYEEEE. The CDR3 consists of 16 residues. Trimming removed 4 bases at V and 11 bases at J, with 27 bases between. The CDR3 nucleotides are TGTGCCAGCAGCCTCGGATTCGGGCAGTTGGGCTTGGGTTACACCTTC. Translated: CASSLGFGQLGLGYTF.

V gene TRBV6-5 combines with J gene TRBJ2-5; D tentatively reads TRBD1 or TRBD2 (6 bases each). Trimming took off 6 bases at V and 4 bases at J, with 15 bases between the two ends. The CDR3 consists of 14 residues. Germline CDR1 reads MNHEY; CDR2 reads SVGAGI. DNA of the CDR3: TGTGCCAGCAGCGGAGGGGGGCACGGAGAGACCCAGTACTTC. The encoded protein is CASSGGGHGETQYF.

The chain's CDR3 is CAMRLTSGRAVGTGELFF. In DNA form, the CDR3 reads TGTGCCATGAGATTGACTAGCGGGAGGGCGGTAGGCACCGGGGAGCTGTTTTTT. The chain joins TRBV11-2 to TRBJ2-2; TRBD2 aligns across 14 bases. The CDR3 runs to 18 residues. Germline CDR1 reads SGHAT; CDR2 reads FQNNGV. The trim removed 10 bases at V and 4 bases at J, leaving 14 bases unmatched.

The chain couples TRBV7-6 to TRBJ2-7, with 12 bases that match TRBD2. The ends lost 5 bases at V and 4 bases at J; junction bases unmatched: 3. The germline V gene encodes CDR1 SGHVS and CDR2 FNYEAQ. CDR3 size: 14 residues. The CDR3 is CASSRTSGTYEQYF. In DNA, the CDR3 is TGTGCCAGCAGCCGGACTAGCGGGACATACGAGCAGTACTTC.

The gene calls are TRBV5-4 and TRBJ2-1, with 9 bases lining up with TRBD2. Trimming removed 0 bases from V and 3 bases from J; junction bases left unmatched: 7. This CDR3 contains 17 residues. Germline lookup yields CDR1 SGHNT and CDR2 YYREEE (reference sequence). This CDR3 is CASSLAASGVGYNEQFF. The CDR3 DNA sequence: TGTGCCAGCAGCTTGGCGGCTAGCGGGGTGGGCTACAATGAGCAGTTCTTC.

This sequence joins TRBV6-4 and TRBJ1-1; TRBD1 matches at 7 bases. Trimming took 5 bases from V and 1 from J; bases not matched to a gene: 1. Germline-derived CDR1 and CDR2 are MRHNA and SNTAGT. The CDR3 has 13 residues. The CDR3 reads CASSRTGNTEAFF. The CDR3 DNA follows: TGTGCCAGCAGTCGGACAGGGAACACTGAAGCTTTCTTT.

The rearrangement uses TRBV7-9 and TRBJ2-2; 9 bases map to TRBD2. With 7 bases clipped from V and 10 bases from J, the junction kept 10 bases outside the gene matches. The CDR3 has 14 amino acids. CDR1 SEHNR and CDR2 FQNEAQ come from the germline V gene (reference sequence). CDR3 in amino acids: CASTIAGGDAELFF. For the CDR3, the DNA is TGTGCCAGCACCATCGCGGGAGGGGACGCGGAGCTGTTTTTT.

The chain uses TRBV14 and TRBJ1-2; TRBD1 matches 7 bases. V shed 4 bases, J shed 6 bases, and the junction held 11 bases outside the gene matches. The length of the CDR3 is 15 residues. The germline V gene has CDR1 SGHDN and CDR2 FVKESK. CDR3 in DNA: TGTGCCAGCAGCCCCCACCAGGGGGGCGCGAATGGCTACACCTTC. The encoded protein is CASSPHQGGANGYTF.

The chain combines TRBV7-2 with TRBJ2-2, with 11 bases lining up with TRBD2. This CDR3 has 15 amino acids. Per germline, CDR1 SGHTA and CDR2 FQGNSA. V lost 7 bases, J lost 5 bases, and 6 bases stayed unmatched. This chain's CDR3 is CASKVLAGETGELFF. CDR3 coding DNA: TGTGCCAGCAAAGTACTAGCGGGAGAGACCGGGGAGCTGTTTTTT. The full variable domain, its missing parts supplied by reference TRBV7-2 and TRBJ2-2, is GAGVSQSPSNKVTEKGKDVELRCDPISGHTALYWYRQSLGQGLEFLIYFQGNSAPDKSGLPSDRFSAERTGGSVSTLTIQRTQQEDSAVYLCASKVLAGETGELFFGEGSRLTVL.

The chain recombines TRBV4-3 with TRBJ1-2, with D unclear. CDR1 LGHNA and CDR2 YSLEER come from the germline V gene. The CDR3 contains 16 residues. V lost 0 bases and J lost 5, with 16 bases in between. As DNA, the CDR3 is TGCGCCAGCAGCCAAGATGATGCACTATCAATATATGGCTACACCTTC. This sequence encodes CASSQDDALSIYGYTF.

V usage is TRBV4-1 and J usage is TRBJ1-4; possibly TRBD1 for D (6 bases). V lost 6 bases, J lost 3 bases, and 14 bases lay in between. The V gene's germline CDR1 is MGHRA and CDR2 YSYEKL. This CDR3 has 15 amino acids. The CDR3 loop is CASSRVKGANEKLFF. The DNA for the CDR3 is TGCGCCAGCAGTCGCGTGAAGGGGGCTAATGAAAAACTGTTTTTT.

The genes are TRBV4-3 and TRBJ1-5; no firm D call. The CDR3 is 15 residues long. The germline V gene has CDR1 LGHNA and CDR2 YSLEER. The ends were cut back, 0 bases at V and 3 bases at J, with 9 bases in the middle. CDR3 sequence: CASSQDWQVNQPQHF. The CDR3 DNA sequence: TGCGCCAGCAGCCAAGATTGGCAGGTCAATCAGCCCCAGCATTTT.

The chain recombines TRBV27 with TRBJ2-3; 11 nucleotides line up with TRBD2. The J segment lost 1 base and the V segment lost 10 bases, leaving 16 bases of the junction unmatched. Germline CDR1 and CDR2: MNHEY and SMNVEV (reference sequence). The CDR3 contains 18 residues. CDR3 in amino acids: CATEGRSSGGWGTDTQYF. CDR3 coding DNA: TGTGCCACCGAGGGCAGGTCTAGCGGGGGGTGGGGCACAGATACGCAGTATTTT.

Regarding this clone: This CDR3 is also generated by other DNA sequences in the sample. V and J are TRBV13 and TRBJ2-1; TRBD2 aligns across 8 bases. CDR1 and CDR2 (germline): PRHDT, FYEKMQ (reference sequence). This CDR3 is 14 amino acids long. Germline trimming cut 6 bases from V and 12 bases from J; bases unmatched to any gene: 13. Here the CDR3 reads CASRRGTGTSRQFF. The CDR3 DNA follows: TGTGCCAGCAGGCGAGGCACCGGGACTAGTCGGCAGTTCTTC.

The V call is TRBV14, the J call TRBJ2-7, with 9 nucleotides matching TRBD1. V shed 4 bases and J 4 bases; nucleotides not matched to a gene: 5. The CDR3 totals 14 residues. Germline CDR1 SGHDN, CDR2 FVKESK. CDR3: CASSPAGQGYEQYF. The DNA for the CDR3 is TGTGCCAGCAGCCCCGCGGGACAGGGTTACGAGCAGTACTTC. The whole variable domain, filled in from reference TRBV14 and TRBJ2-7, reads EAGVTQFPSHSVIEKGQTVTLRCDPISGHDNLYWYRRVMGKEIKFLLHFVKESKQDESGMPNNRFLAERTGGTYSTLKVQPAELEDSGVYFCASSPAGQGYEQYFGPGTRLTVT.

The rearrangement uses TRBV11-1 and TRBJ2-7, with TRBD1 identical over 9 bases. The CDR3 is 16 amino acids. J lost 2 bases, V lost 0 bases, and 5 bases had no gene match. The V gene's germline CDR1 is SGHAT and CDR2 FQDESV (reference sequence). DNA of the CDR3: TGTGCCAGCAGCTTAGCGCCGGGACAGGGCCCCTACGAGCAGTACTTC. Protein sequence: CASSLAPGQGPYEQYF. Based on the CDR3 plus reference TRBV11-1 and TRBJ2-7, the full variable domain is EAEVAQSPRYKITEKSQAVAFWCDPISGHATLYWYRQILGQGPELLVQFQDESVVDDSQLPKDRFSAERLKGVDSTLKIQPAELGDSAMYLCASSLAPGQGPYEQYFGPGTRLTVT.

This chain connects TRBV10-3 to TRBJ2-3; D is tentatively TRBD1 or TRBD2 (5 bases each). V dropped 6 bases and J dropped 0 bases, with 10 bases sitting between them. This CDR3 region has 14 residues. Germline CDR1 and CDR2: ENHRY and SYGVKD. CDR3: CAISRDDSTDTQYF. For the CDR3, the DNA is TGTGCCATCAGCCGGGACGATAGCACAGATACGCAGTATTTT.

DNA of the CDR3: TGTGCCAGCAGCTTACAAACAGGGAAATATGGCTACACCTTC. This encodes CASSLQTGKYGYTF. The genes are TRBV7-2 and TRBJ1-2; TRBD1 is a possible D gene (6 bases). CDR1 and CDR2 from the germline V gene are SGHTA and FQGNSA. Trimming cost V 2 bases and J 5 bases, with 12 bases left between them. The CDR3 sequence is 14 residues long.

V usage is TRBV10-3 and J usage is TRBJ2-7, with a weak D call TRBD1 (6 bases). This CDR3 has 15 residues. Germline V gene sequence: CDR1 ENHRY, CDR2 SYGVKD. V was clipped by 5 bases and J by 0 bases, with 14 bases between them. CDR3 protein: CAISNRDLSSYEQYF. CDR3 in DNA: TGTGCCATCAGTAACAGGGACCTTAGCTCCTACGAGCAGTACTTC.

This clone has only one observation. V is TRBV7-9 and J is TRBJ2-7; no clear D. CDR1 and CDR2 from the germline V gene are SEHNR and FQNEAQ (reference sequence). This CDR3 is 11 amino acids long. Trimming removed 4 bases at V and 6 bases at J, with 7 bases between. The CDR3 loop is CASSSSGEQYF. CDR3 nucleotides: TGTGCCAGCAGCTCATCTGGCGAGCAGTACTTC. The whole variable domain, filled in from reference TRBV7-9 and TRBJ2-7, reads DTGVSQNPRHKITKRGQNVTFRCDPISEHNRLYWYRQTLGQGPEFLTYFQNEAQLEKSRLLSDRFSAERPKGSFSTLEIQRTEQGDSAMYLCASSSSGEQYFGPGTRLTVT.

This chain connects TRBV7-9 to TRBJ2-4; 11 nucleotides match TRBD1. The CDR3 spans 17 residues. Germline V gives CDR1 SEHNR, CDR2 FQNEAQ (reference sequence). J gave up 5 bases and V 5 bases, and 11 bases lay outside the gene matches. CDR3 DNA: TGTGCCAGCAGCCCCGGACAGGGGGCGCGTGCGGAAAACATTCAGTACTTC. Amino acid sequence: CASSPGQGARAENIQYF.